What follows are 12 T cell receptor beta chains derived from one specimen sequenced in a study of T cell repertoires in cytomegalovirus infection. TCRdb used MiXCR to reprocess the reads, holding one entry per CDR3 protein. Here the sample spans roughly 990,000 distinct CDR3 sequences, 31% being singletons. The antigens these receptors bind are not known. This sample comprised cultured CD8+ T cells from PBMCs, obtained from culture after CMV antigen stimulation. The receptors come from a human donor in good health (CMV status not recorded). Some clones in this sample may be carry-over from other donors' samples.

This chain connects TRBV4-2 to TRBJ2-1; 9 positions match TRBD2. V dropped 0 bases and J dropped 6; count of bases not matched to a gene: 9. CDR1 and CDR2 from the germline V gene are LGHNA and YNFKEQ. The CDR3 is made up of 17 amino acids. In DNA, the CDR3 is TGTGCCAGCAGCCAAGAGAGGCTTGGGCGGGGGGGCAATGAGCAGTTCTTC. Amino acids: CASSQERLGRGGNEQFF.

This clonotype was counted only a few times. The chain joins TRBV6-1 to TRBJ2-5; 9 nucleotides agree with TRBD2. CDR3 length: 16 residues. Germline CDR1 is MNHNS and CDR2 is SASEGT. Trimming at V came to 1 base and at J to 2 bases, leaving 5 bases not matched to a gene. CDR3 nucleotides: TGTGCCAGCAGTGAAGATGCGGGGGGGATTCAAGAGACCCAGTACTTC. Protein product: CASSEDAGGIQETQYF.

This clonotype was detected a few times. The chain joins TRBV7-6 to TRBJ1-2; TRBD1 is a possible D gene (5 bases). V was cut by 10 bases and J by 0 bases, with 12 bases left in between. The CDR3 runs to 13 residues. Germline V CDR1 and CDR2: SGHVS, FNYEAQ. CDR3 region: CAIQGSANYGYTF. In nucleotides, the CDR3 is TGTGCCATTCAGGGTTCCGCTAACTATGGCTACACCTTC.

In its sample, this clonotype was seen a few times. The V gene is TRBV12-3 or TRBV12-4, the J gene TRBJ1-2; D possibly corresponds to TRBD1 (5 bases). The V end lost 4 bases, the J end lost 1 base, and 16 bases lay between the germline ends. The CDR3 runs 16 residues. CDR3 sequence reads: CASSSQVVALNYGYTF. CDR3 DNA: TGTGCCAGCAGTTCACAGGTTGTAGCTCTTAACTATGGCTACACCTTC.

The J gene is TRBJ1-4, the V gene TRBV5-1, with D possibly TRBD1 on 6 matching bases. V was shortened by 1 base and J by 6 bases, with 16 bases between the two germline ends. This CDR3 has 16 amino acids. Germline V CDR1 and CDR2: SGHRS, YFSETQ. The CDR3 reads CASSLPQGSSDEKLFF. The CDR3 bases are TGCGCCAGCAGCTTGCCCCAGGGGAGTTCTGATGAAAAACTGTTTTTT.

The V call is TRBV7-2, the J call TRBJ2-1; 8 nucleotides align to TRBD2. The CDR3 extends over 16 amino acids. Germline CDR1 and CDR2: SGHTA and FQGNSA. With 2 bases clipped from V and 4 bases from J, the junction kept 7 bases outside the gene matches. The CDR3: CASSLRAGGRYNEQFF. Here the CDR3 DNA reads TGTGCCAGCAGCTTAAGGGCGGGGGGCAGGTACAATGAGCAGTTCTTC. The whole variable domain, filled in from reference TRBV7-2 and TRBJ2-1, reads GAGVSQSPSNKVTEKGKDVELRCDPISGHTALYWYRQSLGQGLEFLIYFQGNSAPDKSGLPSDRFSAERTGGSVSTLTIQRTQQEDSAVYLCASSLRAGGRYNEQFFGPGTRLTVL.

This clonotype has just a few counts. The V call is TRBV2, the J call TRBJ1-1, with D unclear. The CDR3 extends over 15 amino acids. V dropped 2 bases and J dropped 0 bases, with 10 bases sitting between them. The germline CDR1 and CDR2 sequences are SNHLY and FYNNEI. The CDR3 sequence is CASSELHTLNTEAFF. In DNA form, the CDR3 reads TGTGCCAGCAGTGAATTGCATACCCTGAACACTGAAGCTTTCTTT.

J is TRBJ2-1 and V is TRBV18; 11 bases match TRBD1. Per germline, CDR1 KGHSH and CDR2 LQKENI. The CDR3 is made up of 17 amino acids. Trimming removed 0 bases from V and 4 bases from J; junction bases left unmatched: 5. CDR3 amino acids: CASSPPPGQGAYNEQFF. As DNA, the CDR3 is TGTGCCAGCTCACCACCGCCTGGACAGGGGGCGTACAATGAGCAGTTCTTC.

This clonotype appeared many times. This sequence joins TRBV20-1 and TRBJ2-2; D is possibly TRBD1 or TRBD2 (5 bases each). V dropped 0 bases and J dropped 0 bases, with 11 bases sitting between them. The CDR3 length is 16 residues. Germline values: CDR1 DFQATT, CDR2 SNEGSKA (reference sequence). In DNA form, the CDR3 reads TGCAGTGCTAGAGATCGGGGACGGGCGAACACCGGGGAGCTGTTTTTT. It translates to CSARDRGRANTGELFF.

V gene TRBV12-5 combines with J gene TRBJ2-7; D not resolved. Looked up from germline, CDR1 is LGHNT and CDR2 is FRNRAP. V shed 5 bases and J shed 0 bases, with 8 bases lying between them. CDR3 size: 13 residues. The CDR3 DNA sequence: TGTGCTAGTGGTCCGCCAACCTCCTACGAGCAGTACTTC. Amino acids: CASGPPTSYEQYF. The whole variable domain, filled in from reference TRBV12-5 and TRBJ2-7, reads DARVTQTPRHKVTEMGQEVTMRCQPILGHNTVFWYRQTMMQGLELLAYFRNRAPLDDSGMPKDRFSAEMPDATLATLKIQPSEPRDSAVYFCASGPPTSYEQYFGPGTRLTVT.

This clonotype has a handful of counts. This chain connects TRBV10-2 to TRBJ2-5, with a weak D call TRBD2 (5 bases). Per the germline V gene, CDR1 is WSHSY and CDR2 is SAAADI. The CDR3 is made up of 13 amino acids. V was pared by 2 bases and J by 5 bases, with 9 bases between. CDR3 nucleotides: TGCGCCAGCAGTGAGAACACGGGGGAGACCCAGTACTTC. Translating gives CASSENTGETQYF.

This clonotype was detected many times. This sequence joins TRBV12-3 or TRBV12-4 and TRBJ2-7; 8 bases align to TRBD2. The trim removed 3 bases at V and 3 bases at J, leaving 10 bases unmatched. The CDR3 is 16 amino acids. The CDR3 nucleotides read TGTGCCAGCAGTTTCGGCCTAGCGGGCACGGTCTACGAGCAGTACTTC. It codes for CASSFGLAGTVYEQYF.